This T cell receptor (beta chain) was documented in a study of blood T cells in healthy people across ages. Findings and limits, study-wide: The study lacked donor CMV status, which possibly confounded expanded clonotype changes. From one million sequenced T cells, diversity estimates were lower bounds.

Combining a sample-barcoded 5' primer with a J-beta primer mix, a second PCR ran for 7 to 11 cycles. Each sample provided no less than 2.5 million CDR3-containing paired-end reads. One entry per CDR3 protein, called by TCRdb with MiXCR from the 5' RACE reads. The data hold 500,000 to 600,000 distinct CDR3 sequences, with roughly 28% observed a single time. This clonotype was found a few times. Its antigen is not identified. With 5 bases removed from V and 6 bases from J, the gap between germline ends came to 22 bases. Germline V lookup: CDR1 SGHTA, CDR2 FQGTGA. CDR3 length: 16 amino acids. The source is a woman aged 70-85 years in good health. This chain joins TRBV7-3 and TRBJ1-1, with no clear D. Sequencing was carried out using blood. CDR3 bases: TGTGCCAGCAGCCCACGTTCCATTTCGGAGACCTCTGAAGCTTTCTTT. It translates to CASSPRSISETSEAFF.